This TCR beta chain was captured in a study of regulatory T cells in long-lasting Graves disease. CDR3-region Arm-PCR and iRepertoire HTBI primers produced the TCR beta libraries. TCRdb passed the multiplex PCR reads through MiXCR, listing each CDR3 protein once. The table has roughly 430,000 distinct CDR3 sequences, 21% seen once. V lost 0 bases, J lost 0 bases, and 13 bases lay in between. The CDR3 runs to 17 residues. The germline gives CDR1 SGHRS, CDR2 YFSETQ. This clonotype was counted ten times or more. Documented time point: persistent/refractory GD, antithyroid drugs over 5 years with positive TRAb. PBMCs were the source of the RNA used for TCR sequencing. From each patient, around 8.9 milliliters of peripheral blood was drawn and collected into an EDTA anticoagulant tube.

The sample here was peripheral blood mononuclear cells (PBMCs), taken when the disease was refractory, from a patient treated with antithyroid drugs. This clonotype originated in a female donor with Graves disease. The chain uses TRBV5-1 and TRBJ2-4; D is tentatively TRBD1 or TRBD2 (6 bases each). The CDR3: CASSLEGGGLAKNIQYF. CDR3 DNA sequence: TGCGCCAGCAGCTTGGAGGGGGGAGGACTAGCCAAAAACATTCAGTACTTC.